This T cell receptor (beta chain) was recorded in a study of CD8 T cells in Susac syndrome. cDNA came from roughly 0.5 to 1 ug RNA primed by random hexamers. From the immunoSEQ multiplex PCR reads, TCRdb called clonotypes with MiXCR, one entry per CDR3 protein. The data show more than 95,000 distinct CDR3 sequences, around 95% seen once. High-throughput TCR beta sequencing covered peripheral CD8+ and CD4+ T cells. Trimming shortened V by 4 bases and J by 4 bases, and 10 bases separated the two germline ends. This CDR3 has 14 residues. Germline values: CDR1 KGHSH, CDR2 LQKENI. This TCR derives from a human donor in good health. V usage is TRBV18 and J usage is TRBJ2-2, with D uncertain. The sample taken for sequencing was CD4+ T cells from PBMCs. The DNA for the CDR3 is TGTGCCAGCTCACTTGATCGTAGCACCGGGGAGCTGTTTTTT. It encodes CASSLDRSTGELFF.